Sequencing of this TCR beta chain was carried out in a study of T cells in tuberculosis. Regarding the study as a whole: Active tuberculosis TCR-alpha repertoires lay closer to GMM-specific TCRs than IGRA-negative controls, suggesting clonal expansion. GEM motif frequencies gave over 60% accuracy; the GMM repertoire gave roughly 87%.

Adolescents were screened for latent TB by skin test and IGRA. The method was immunoSEQ multiplex PCR; TCRdb's version includes in-frame clones alone and lacks a portion of them. The sample carries about 25,000 clones, 95% to 96% recorded once. Notes on this clone: Its antigen is as yet unknown.

Unmatched junction bases numbered 6, after V lost 4 bases and J lost 4 bases. The CDR3 covers 16 residues. Germline V lookup: CDR1 SGHRS, CDR2 YFSETQ. The sequence was obtained from a donor aged 5-35 years with latent tuberculosis or without tuberculosis infection. This chain connects TRBV5-1 to TRBJ2-5, with 14 positions matching TRBD2. Sequencing was done on a sample of PBMCs. The CDR3 loop is CASSLRTSGGLETQYF. DNA for the CDR3: TGCGCCAGCAGCCTTCGGACTAGCGGGGGGTTAGAGACCCAGTACTTC.